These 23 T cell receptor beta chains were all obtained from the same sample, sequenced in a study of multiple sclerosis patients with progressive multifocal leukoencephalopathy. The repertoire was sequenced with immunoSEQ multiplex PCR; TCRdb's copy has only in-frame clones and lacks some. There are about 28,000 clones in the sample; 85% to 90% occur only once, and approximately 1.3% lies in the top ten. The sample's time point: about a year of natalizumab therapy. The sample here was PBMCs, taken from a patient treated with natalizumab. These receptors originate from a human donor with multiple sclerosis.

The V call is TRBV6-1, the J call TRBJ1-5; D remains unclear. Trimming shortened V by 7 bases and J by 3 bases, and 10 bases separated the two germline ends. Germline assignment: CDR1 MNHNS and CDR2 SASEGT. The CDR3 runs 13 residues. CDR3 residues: CASTRGNNQPQHF. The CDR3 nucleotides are TGTGCCAGCACGCGGGGAAACAATCAGCCCCAGCATTTT.

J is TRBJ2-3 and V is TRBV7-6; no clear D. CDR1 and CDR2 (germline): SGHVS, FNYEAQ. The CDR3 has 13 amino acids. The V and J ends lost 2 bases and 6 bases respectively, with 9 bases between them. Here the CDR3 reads CASSLYFGDTQYF. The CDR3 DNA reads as TGTGCCAGCAGCTTATATTTCGGTGATACGCAGTATTTT.

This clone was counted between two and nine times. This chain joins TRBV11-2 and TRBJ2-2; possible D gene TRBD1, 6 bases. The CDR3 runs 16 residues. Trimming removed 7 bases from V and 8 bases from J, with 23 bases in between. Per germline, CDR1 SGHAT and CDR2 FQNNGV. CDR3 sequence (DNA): TGTGCCAGCAACGAAAAGATGGGGGCGATCTCGGGGGAGCTGTTTTTT. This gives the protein CASNEKMGAISGELFF.

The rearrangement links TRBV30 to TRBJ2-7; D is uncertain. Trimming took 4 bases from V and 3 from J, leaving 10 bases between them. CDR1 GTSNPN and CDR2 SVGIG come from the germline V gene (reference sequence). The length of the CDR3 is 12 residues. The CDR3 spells CAWKDPGYEQYF. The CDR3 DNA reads TGTGCCTGGAAGGACCCAGGCTACGAGCAGTACTTC. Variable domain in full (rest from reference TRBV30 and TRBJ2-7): SQTIHQWPATLVQPVGSPLSLECTVEGTSNPNLYWYRQAAGRGLQLLFYSVGIGQISSEVPQNLSASRPQDRQFILSSKKLLLSDSGFYLCAWKDPGYEQYFGPGTRLTVT.

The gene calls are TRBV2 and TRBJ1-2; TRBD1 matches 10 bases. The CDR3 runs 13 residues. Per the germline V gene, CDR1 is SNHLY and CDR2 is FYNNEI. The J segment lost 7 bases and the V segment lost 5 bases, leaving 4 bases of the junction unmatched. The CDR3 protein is CASSLTGGPGYTF. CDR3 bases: TGTGCCAGCAGTTTGACAGGGGGCCCTGGCTACACCTTC.

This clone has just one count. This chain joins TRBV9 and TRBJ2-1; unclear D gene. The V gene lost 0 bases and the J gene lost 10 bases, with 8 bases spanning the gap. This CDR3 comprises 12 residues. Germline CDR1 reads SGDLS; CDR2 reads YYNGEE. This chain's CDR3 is CASSVGSMEQFF. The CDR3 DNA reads TGTGCCAGCAGCGTAGGGTCGATGGAGCAGTTCTTC.

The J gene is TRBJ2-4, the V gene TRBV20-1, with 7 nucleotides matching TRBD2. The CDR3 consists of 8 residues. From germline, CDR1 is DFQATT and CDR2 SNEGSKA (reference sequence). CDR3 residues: CRLGGQYF. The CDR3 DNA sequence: TGCAGGCTGGGGGGGCAGTACTTC.

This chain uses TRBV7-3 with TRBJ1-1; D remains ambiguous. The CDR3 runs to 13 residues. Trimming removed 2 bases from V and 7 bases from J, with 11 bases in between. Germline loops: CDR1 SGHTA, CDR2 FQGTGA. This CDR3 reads CASSLLGDGEAFF. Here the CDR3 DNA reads TGTGCCAGCAGCTTATTGGGTGACGGTGAAGCTTTCTTT.

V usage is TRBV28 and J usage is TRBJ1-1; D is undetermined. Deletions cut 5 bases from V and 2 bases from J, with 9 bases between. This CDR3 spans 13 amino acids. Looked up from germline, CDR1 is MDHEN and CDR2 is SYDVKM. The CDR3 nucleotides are TGTGCCAGCAGTACCGACGGAAACACTGAAGCTTTCTTT. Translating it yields CASSTDGNTEAFF.

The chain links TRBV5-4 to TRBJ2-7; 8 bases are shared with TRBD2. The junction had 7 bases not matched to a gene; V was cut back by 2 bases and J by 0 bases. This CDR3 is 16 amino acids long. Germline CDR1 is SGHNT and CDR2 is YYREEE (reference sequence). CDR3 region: CASSFLAGQSSYEQYF. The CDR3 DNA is TGTGCCAGCAGCTTTTTAGCGGGGCAAAGCTCCTACGAGCAGTACTTC. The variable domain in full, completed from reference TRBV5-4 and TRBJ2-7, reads ETGVTQSPTHLIKTRGQQVTLRCSSQSGHNTVSWYQQALGQGPQFIFQYYREEENGRGNFPPRFSGLQFPNYSSELNVNALELDDSALYLCASSFLAGQSSYEQYFGPGTRLTVT.

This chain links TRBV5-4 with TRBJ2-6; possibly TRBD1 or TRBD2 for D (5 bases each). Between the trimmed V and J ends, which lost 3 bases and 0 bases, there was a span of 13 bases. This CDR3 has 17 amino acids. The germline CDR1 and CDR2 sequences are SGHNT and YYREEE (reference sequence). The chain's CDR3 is CASSSGTAVSGANVLTF. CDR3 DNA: TGTGCCAGCAGCTCCGGGACGGCCGTCTCTGGGGCCAACGTCCTGACTTTC. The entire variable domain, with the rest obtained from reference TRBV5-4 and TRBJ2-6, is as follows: ETGVTQSPTHLIKTRGQQVTLRCSSQSGHNTVSWYQQALGQGPQFIFQYYREEENGRGNFPPRFSGLQFPNYSSELNVNALELDDSALYLCASSSGTAVSGANVLTFGAGSRLTVL.

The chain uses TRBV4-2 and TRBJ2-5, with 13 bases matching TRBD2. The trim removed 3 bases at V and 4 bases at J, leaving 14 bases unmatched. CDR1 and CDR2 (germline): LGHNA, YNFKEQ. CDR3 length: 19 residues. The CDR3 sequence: CASSHRSSSGTSGVETQYF. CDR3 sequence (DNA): TGTGCCAGCAGCCATCGATCCTCATCGGGGACTAGCGGGGTAGAGACCCAGTACTTC.

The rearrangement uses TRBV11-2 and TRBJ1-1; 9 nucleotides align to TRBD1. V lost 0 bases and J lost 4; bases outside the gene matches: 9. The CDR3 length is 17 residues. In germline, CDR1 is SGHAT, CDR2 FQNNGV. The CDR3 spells CASSLDHWDRVSTEAFF. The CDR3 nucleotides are TGTGCCAGCAGCTTAGATCACTGGGACAGGGTGAGCACTGAAGCTTTCTTT.

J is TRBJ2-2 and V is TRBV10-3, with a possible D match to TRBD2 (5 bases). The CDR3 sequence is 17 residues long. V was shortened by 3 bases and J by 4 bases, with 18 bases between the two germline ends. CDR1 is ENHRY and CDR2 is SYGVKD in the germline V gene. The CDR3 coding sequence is TGTGCCATCAGTGATATAGGAGAGAGGGTTGGCACCGGGGAGCTGTTTTTT. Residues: CAISDIGERVGTGELFF.

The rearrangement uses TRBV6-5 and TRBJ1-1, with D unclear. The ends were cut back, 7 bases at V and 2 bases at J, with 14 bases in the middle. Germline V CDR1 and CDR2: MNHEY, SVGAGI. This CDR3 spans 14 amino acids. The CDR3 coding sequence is TGTGCCAGCATTCGCGGGAGACCTAACACTGAAGCTTTCTTT. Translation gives CASIRGRPNTEAFF.

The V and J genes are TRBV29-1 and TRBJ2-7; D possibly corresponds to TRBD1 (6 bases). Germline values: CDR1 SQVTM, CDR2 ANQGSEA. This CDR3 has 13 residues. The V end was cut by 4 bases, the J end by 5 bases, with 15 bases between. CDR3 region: CSVVLGAGDEQYF. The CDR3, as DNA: TGCAGCGTTGTATTGGGGGCCGGGGACGAGCAGTACTTC.

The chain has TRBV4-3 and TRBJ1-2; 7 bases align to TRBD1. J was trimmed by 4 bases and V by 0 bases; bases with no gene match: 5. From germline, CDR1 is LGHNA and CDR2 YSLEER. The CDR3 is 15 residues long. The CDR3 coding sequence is TGCGCCAGCAGCCAAGAAGCGACAGGGAGCTATGGCTACACCTTC. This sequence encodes CASSQEATGSYGYTF.

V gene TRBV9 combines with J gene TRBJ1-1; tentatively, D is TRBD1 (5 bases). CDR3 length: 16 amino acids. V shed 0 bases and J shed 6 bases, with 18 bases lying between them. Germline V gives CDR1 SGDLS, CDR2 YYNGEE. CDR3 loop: CASSVAGAGNWAEAFF. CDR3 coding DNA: TGTGCCAGCAGCGTAGCAGGAGCAGGGAATTGGGCTGAAGCTTTCTTT.

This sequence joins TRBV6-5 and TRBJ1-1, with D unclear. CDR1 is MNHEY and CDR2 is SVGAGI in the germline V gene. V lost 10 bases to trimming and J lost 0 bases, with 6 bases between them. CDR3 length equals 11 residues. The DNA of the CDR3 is TGTGCCACCTTGGTGAACACTGAAGCTTTCTTT. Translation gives CATLVNTEAFF.

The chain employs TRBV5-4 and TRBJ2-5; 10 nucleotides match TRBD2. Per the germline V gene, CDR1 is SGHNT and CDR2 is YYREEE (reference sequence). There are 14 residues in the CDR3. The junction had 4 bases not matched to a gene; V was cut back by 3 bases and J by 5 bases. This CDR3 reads CASSWSGGGETQYF. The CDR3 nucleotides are TGTGCCAGCAGCTGGAGCGGGGGGGGTGAGACCCAGTACTTC.

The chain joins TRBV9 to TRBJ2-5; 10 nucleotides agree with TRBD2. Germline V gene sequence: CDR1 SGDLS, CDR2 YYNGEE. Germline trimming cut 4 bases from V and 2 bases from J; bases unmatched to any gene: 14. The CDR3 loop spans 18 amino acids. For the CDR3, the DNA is TGTGCCAGCAGCTCGACGCCCGGAGCGGGGGGGAATCAAGAGACCCAGTACTTC. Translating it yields CASSSTPGAGGNQETQYF.

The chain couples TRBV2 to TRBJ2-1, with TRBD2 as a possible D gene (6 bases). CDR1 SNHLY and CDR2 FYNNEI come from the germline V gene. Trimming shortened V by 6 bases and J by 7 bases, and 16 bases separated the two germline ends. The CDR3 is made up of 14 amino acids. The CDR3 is CASRAISGPNEQFF. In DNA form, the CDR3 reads TGTGCCAGCAGGGCGATTAGCGGTCCGAATGAGCAGTTCTTC.

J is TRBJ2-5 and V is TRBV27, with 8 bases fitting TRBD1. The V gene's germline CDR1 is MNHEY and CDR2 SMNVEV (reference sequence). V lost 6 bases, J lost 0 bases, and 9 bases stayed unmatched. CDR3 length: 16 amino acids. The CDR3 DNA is TGTGCCAGCAGAACCGACAGGGGAAAGTACCAAGAGACCCAGTACTTC. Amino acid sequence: CASRTDRGKYQETQYF.